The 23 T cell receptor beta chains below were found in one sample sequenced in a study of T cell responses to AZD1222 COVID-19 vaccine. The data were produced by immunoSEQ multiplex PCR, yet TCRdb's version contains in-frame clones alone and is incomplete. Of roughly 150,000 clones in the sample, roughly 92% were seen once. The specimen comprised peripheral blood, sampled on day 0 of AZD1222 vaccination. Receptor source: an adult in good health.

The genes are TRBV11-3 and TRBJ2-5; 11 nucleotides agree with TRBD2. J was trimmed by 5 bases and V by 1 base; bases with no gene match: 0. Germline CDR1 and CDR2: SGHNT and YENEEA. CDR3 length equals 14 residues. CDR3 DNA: TGTGCCAGCAGCTTAGGGACTAGCGGGGAGACCCAGTACTTC. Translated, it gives CASSLGTSGETQYF.

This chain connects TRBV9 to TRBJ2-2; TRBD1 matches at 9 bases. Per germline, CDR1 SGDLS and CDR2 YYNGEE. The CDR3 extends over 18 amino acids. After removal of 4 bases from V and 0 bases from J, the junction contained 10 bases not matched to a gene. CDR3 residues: CASSFTGGSSANTGELFF. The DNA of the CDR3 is TGTGCCAGCAGCTTCACAGGGGGCAGCTCCGCGAACACCGGGGAGCTGTTTTTT.

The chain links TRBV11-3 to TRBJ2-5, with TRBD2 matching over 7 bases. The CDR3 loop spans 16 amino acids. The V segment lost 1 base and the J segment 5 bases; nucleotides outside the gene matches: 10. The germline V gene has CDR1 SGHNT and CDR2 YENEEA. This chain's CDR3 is CASSLGWRERDETQYF. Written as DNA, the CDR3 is TGTGCCAGCAGCTTAGGATGGCGGGAGAGGGATGAGACCCAGTACTTC.

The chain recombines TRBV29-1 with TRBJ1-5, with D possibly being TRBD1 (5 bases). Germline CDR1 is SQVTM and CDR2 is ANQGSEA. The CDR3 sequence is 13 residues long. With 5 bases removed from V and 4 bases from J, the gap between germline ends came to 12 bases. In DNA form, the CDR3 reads TGCAGCGTTCGCCTCGGGGGGAATCAGCCCCAGCATTTT. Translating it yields CSVRLGGNQPQHF.

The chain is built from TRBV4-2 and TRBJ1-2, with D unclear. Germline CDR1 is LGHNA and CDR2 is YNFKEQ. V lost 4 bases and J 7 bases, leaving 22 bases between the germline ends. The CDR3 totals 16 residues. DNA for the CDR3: TGTGCCAGCAGCCCGGAGTTTGGTTCCCTCACCCCTGGCTACACCTTC. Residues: CASSPEFGSLTPGYTF.

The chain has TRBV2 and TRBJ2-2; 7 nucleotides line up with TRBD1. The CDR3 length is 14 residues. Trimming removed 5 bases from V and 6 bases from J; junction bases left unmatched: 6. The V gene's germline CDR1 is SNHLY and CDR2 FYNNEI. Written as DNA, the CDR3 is TGTGCCAGCAGTATGGCGCAGGGGGCCGGGGAGCTGTTTTTT. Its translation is CASSMAQGAGELFF.

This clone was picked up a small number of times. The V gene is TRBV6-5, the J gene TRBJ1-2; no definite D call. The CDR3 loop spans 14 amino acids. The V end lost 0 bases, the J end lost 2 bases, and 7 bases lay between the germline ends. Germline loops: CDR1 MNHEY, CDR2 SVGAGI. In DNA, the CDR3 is TGTGCCAGCAGTTACTCGCCGGAGAACTATGGCTACACCTTC. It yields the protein CASSYSPENYGYTF.

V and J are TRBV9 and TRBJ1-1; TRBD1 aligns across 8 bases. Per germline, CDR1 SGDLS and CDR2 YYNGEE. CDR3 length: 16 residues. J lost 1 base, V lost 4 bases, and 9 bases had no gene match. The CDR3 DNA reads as TGTGCCAGCAGCATGCAACCGGGACAGGCGAACACTGAAGCTTTCTTT. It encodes CASSMQPGQANTEAFF.

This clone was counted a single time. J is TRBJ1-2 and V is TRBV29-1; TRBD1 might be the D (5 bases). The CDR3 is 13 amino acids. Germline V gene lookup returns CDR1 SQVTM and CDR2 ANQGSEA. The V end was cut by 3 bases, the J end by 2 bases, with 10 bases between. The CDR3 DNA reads TGCAGCGTTGAGAATGCAGGGAACTATGGCTACACCTTC. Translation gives CSVENAGNYGYTF.

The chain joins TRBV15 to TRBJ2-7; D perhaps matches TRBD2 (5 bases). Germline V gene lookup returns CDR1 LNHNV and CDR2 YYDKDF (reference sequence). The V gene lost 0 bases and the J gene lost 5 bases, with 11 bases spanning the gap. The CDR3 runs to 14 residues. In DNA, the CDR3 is TGTGCCACCAGCAGAGATCATGGGAGCCACGAGCAGTACTTC. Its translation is CATSRDHGSHEQYF. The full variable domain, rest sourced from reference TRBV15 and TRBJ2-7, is DAMVIQNPRYQVTQFGKPVTLSCSQTLNHNVMYWYQQKSSQAPKLLFHYYDKDFNNEADTPDNFQSRRPNTSFCFLDIRSPGLGDTAMYLCATSRDHGSHEQYFGPGTRLTVT.

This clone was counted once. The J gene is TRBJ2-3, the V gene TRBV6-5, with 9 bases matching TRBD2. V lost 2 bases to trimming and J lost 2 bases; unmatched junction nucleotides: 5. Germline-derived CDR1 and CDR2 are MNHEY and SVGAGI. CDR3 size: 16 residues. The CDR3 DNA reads TGTGCCAGCAGTTACCCCAGCGGGGGGACCACAGATACGCAGTATTTT. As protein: CASSYPSGGTTDTQYF.

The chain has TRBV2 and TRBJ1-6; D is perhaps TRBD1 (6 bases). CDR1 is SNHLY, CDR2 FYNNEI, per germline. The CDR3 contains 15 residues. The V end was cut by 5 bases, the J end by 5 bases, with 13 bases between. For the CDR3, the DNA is TGTGCCAGCAGTAGGGGGGAGGGGAATAATTCACCCCTCCACTTT. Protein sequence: CASSRGEGNNSPLHF.

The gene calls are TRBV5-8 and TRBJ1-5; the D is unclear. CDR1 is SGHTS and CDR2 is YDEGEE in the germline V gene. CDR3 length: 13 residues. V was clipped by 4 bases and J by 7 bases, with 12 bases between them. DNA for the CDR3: TGTGCCAGCAGCCGTTGGACGGGACAGCCCCAGCATTTT. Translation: CASSRWTGQPQHF.

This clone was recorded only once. The CDR3 DNA is TGTGCCAGCAGTCTTGGGGATACGCTTGGTGGCTACACCTTC. The encoded protein is CASSLGDTLGGYTF. The J gene is TRBJ1-2, the V gene TRBV2, with D unclear. The germline gives CDR1 SNHLY, CDR2 FYNNEI. V lost 5 bases and J lost 7, with 17 bases in between. This CDR3 comprises 14 residues. Combining the CDR3 with reference TRBV2 and TRBJ1-2 gives the whole variable domain EPEVTQTPSHQVTQMGQEVILRCVPISNHLYFYWYRQILGQKVEFLVSFYNNEISEKSEIFDDQFSVERPDGSNFTLKIRSTKLEDSAMYFCASSLGDTLGGYTFGSGTRLTVV.

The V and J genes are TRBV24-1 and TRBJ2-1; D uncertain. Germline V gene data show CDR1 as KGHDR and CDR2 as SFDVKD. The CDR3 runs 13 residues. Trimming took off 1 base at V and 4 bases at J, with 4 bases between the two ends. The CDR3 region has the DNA TGTGCCACCAGTGATTTCAAATACAATGAGCAGTTCTTC. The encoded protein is CATSDFKYNEQFF.

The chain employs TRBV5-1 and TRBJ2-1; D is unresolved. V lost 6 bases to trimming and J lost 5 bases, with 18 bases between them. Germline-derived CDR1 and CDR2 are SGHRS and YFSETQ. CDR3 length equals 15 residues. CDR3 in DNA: TGCGCCAGCACCCCCAGAGAATGGGCCCACAATGAGCAGTTCTTC. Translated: CASTPREWAHNEQFF.

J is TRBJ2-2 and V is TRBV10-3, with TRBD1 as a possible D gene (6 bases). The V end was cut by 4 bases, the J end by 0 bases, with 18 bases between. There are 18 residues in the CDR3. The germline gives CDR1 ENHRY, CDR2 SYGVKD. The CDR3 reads CAISVGNTGLSNTGELFF. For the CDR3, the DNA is TGTGCCATCAGTGTGGGGAATACAGGGCTCTCGAACACCGGGGAGCTGTTTTTT.

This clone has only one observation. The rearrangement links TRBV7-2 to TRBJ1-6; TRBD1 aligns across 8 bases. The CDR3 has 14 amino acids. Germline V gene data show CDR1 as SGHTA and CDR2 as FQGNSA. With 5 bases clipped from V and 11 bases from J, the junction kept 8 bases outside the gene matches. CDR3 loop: CASSPGTGIAPLHF. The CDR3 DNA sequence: TGTGCCAGCAGCCCGGGGACAGGTATTGCACCCCTCCACTTT. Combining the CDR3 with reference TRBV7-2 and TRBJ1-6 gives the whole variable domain GAGVSQSPSNKVTEKGKDVELRCDPISGHTALYWYRQSLGQGLEFLIYFQGNSAPDKSGLPSDRFSAERTGGSVSTLTIQRTQQEDSAVYLCASSPGTGIAPLHFGNGTRLTVT.

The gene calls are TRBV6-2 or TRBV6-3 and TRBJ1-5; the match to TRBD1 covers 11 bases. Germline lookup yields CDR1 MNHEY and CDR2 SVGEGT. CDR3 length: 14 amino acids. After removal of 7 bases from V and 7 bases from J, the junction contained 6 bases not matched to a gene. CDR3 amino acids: CASNPGQGAQPQHF. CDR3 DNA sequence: TGTGCCAGCAACCCAGGACAGGGGGCCCAGCCCCAGCATTTT.

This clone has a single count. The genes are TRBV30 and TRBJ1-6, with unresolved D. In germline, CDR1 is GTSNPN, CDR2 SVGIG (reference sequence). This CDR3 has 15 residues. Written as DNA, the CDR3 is TGTGCGTCCTCCTCAGGTTCTACCTATAATTCACCCCTCCACTTT. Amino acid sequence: CASSSGSTYNSPLHF.

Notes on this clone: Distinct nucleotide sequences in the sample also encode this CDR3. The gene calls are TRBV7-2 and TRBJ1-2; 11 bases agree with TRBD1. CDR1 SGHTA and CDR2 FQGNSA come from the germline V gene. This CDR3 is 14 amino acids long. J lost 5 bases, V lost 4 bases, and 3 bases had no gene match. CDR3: CASSSDRGPYGYTF. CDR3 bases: TGTGCCAGCAGCTCGGACAGGGGGCCGTATGGCTACACCTTC.

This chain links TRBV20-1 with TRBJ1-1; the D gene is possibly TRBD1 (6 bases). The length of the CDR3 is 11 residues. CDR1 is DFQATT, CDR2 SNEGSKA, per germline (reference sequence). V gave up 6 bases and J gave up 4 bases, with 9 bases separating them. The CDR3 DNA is TGCAGTGCGTCAGGGGCCACTGAAGCTTTCTTT. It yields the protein CSASGATEAFF.

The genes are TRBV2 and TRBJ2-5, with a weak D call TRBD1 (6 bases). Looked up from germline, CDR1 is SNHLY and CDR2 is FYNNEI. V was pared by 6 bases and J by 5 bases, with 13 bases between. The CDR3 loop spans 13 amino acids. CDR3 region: CASRQGAQETQYF. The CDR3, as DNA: TGTGCCAGCAGACAGGGTGCGCAGGAGACCCAGTACTTC.